Ten or more counts support the clone carrying this T cell receptor (beta chain). Its specificity is unknown. These data originate in a study of neurological immune-mediated disorders. Libraries from sorted cells used about a million T cells (CD4+ or CD8+). Study results and limitations: Levels of TCR clonal expansion peaked in HTLV-1-associated myelopathy and reached their lowest in multiple sclerosis, under those of healthy controls.

The authors made cDNA by 5'RACE with 10-nucleotide random UMIs. TCRdb ran MiXCR on the 5' RACE reads and lists one entry per CDR3 protein. Altogether about 39,000 distinct CDR3 sequences are present, 7% to 8.5% being singletons, with the ten largest covering 5.7%. The source material was CD4+ T cells from blood. This TCR was sampled from a man aged 50 to 60 in good health.

The DNA of the CDR3 is TGCAGTGCGGGGGGGGGAGCGAGCAGTACAGATACGCAGTATTTT. Its translation: CSAGGGASSTDTQYF. The chain is built from TRBV20-1 and TRBJ2-3, with 7 positions matching TRBD2. Germline CDR1 and CDR2: DFQATT and SNEGSKA (reference sequence). The length of the CDR3 is 15 residues. Trimming at V came to 6 bases and at J to 3 bases, leaving 12 bases not matched to a gene.